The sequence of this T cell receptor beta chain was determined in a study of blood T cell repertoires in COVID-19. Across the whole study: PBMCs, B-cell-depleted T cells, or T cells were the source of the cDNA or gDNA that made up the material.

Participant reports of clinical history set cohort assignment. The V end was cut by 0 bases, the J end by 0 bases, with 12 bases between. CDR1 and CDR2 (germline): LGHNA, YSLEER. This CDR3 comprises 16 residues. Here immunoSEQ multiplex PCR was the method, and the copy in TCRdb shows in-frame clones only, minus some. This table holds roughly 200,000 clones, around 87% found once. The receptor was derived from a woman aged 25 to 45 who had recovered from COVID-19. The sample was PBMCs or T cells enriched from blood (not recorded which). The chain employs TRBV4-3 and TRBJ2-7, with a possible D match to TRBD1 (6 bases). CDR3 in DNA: TGCGCCAGCAGCCAAGATTGGCCAGGGGACTCCTACGAGCAGTACTTC. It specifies CASSQDWPGDSYEQYF.